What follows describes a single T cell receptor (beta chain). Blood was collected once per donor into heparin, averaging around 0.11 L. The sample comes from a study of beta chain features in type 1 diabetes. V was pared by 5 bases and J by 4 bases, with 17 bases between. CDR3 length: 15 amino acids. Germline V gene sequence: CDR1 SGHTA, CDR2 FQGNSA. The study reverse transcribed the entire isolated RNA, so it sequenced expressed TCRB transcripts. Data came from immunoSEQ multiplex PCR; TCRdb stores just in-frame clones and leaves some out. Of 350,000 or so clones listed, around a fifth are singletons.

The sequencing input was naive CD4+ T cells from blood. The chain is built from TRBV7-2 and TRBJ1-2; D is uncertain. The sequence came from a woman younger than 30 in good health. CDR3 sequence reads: CASSQSGWVSYGYTF. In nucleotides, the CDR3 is TGTGCCAGCAGCCAAAGCGGGTGGGTCAGCTATGGCTACACCTTC.